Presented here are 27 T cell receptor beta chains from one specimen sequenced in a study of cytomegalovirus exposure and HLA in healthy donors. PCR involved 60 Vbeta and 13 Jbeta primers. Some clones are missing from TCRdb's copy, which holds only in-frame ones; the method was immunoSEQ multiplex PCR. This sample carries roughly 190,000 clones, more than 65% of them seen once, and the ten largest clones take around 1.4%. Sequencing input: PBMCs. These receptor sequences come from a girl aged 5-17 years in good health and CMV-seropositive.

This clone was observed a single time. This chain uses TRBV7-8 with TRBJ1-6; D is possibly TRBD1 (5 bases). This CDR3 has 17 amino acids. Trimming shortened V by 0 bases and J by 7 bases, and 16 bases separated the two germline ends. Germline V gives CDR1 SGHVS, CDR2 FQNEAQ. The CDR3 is CASSLARFGARNSPLHF. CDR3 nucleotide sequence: TGTGCCAGCAGCTTAGCCCGATTTGGGGCTCGGAATTCACCCCTCCACTTT. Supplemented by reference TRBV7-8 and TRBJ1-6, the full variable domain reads GAGVSQSPRYKVAKRGQDVALRCDPISGHVSLFWYQQALGQGPEFLTYFQNEAQLDKSGLPSDRFFAERPEGSVSTLKIQRTQQEDSAVYLCASSLARFGARNSPLHFGNGTRLTVT.

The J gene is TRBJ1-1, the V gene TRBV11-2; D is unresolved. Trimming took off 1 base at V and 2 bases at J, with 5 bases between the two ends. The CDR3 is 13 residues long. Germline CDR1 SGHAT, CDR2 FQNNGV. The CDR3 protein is CASSLGRNTEAFF. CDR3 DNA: TGTGCCAGCAGCTTAGGGAGAAACACTGAAGCTTTCTTT.

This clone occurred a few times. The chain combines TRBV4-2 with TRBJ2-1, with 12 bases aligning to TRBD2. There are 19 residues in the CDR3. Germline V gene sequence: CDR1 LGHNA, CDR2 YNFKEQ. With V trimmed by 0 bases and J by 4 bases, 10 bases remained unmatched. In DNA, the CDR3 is TGTGCCAGCAGCCAAGAACCTAGCGGGGGGGCTCTTGGGTACAATGAGCAGTTCTTC. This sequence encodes CASSQEPSGGALGYNEQFF.

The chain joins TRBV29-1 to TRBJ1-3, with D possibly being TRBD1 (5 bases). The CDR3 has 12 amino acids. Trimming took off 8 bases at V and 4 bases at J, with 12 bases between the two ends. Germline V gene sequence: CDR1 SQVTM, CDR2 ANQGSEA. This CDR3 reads CSYGADGNTIYF. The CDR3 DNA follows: TGCAGCTATGGGGCTGACGGAAACACCATATATTTT.

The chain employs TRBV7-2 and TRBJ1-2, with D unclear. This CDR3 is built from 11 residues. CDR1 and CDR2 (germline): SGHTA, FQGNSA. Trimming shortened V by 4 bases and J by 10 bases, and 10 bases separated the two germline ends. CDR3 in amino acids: CASSSSGLYTF. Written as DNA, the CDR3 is TGTGCCAGCAGCTCATCCGGACTCTACACCTTC.

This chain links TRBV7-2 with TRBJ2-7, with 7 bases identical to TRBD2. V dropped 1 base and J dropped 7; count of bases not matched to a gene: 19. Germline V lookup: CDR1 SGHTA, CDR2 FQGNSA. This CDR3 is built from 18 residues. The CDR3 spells CASSLGFLGGVTGGEQYF. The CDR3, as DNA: TGTGCCAGCAGCTTAGGCTTCCTAGGCGGGGTGACCGGGGGGGAGCAGTACTTC.

The CDR3, as DNA: TGCGCCAGTTACGGGACAGGCTACGAGCAGTACTTC. This codes for CASYGTGYEQYF. The J gene is TRBJ2-7, the V gene TRBV5-1, with TRBD1 matching 8 bases. Germline V gene lookup returns CDR1 SGHRS and CDR2 YFSETQ. V shed 8 bases, J shed 3 bases, and the junction held 4 bases outside the gene matches. The CDR3 totals 12 residues.

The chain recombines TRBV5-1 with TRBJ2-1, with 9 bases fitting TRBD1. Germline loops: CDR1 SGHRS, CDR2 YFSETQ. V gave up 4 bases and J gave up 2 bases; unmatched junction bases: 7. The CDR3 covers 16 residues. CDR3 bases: TGCGCCAGCAGCCAAACAGGGGGCAGCACCTACAATGAGCAGTTCTTC. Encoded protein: CASSQTGGSTYNEQFF.

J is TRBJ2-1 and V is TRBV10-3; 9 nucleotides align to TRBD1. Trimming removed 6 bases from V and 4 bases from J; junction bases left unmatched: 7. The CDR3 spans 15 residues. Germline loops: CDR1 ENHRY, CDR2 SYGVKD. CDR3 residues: CAIRSTGGTYNEQFF. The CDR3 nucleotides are TGTGCCATCAGAAGCACAGGGGGCACGTACAATGAGCAGTTCTTC.

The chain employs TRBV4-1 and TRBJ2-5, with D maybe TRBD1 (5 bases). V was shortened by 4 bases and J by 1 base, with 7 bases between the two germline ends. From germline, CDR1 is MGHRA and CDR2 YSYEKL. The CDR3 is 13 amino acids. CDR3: CASSRDSQETQYF. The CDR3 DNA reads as TGCGCCAGCAGCCGCGACAGCCAAGAGACCCAGTACTTC.

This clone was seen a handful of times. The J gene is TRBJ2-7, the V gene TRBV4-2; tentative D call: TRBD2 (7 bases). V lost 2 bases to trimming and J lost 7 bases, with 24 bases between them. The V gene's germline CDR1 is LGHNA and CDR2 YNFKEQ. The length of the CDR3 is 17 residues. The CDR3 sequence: CASSQNQGGGSLGEQYF. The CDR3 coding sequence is TGTGCCAGCAGCCAAAACCAGGGAGGGGGGAGCTTGGGAGAGCAGTACTTC.

For the CDR3, the DNA is TGTGCCAGCAGCGCACAGGGCTGGATGAACACTGAAGCTTTCTTT. Translation gives CASSAQGWMNTEAFF. This chain links TRBV7-9 with TRBJ1-1; a weak D match, TRBD1 (6 bases). CDR1 and CDR2 from the germline V gene are SEHNR and FQNEAQ (reference sequence). V lost 5 bases and J 0 bases, leaving 13 bases between the germline ends. The CDR3 contains 15 residues.

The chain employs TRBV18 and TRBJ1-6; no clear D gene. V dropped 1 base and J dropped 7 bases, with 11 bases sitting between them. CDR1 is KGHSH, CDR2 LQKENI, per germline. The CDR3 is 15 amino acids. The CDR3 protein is CASSPRTSENSPLHF. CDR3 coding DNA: TGTGCCAGCTCACCACGGACTTCGGAAAATTCACCCCTCCACTTT.

The CDR3: CASSWSGVTDTQYF. The CDR3 coding sequence is TGCGCCAGCAGCTGGAGCGGGGTTACAGATACGCAGTATTTT. The chain joins TRBV5-1 to TRBJ2-3; 7 bases are shared with TRBD2. After removal of 3 bases from V and 3 bases from J, the junction contained 4 bases not matched to a gene. Germline values: CDR1 SGHRS, CDR2 YFSETQ. The CDR3 has 14 residues. The full variable domain, with the rest looked up from reference TRBV5-1 and TRBJ2-3, is KAGVTQTPRYLIKTRGQQVTLSCSPISGHRSVSWYQQTPGQGLQFLFEYFSETQRNKGNFPGRFSGRQFSNSRSEMNVSTLELGDSALYLCASSWSGVTDTQYFGPGTRLTVL.

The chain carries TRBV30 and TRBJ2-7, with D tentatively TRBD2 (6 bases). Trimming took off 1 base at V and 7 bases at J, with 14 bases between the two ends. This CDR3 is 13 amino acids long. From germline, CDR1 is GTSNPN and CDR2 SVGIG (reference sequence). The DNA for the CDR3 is TGTGCCTGGAGTGAGTGGGAGGCCTCTGAGCAGTACTTC. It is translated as CAWSEWEASEQYF.

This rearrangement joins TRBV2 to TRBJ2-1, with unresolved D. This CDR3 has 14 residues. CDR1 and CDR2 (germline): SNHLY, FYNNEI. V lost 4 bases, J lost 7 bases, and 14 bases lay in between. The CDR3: CASSAPGSLNEQFF. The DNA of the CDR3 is TGTGCCAGCAGTGCACCCGGTTCGTTAAATGAGCAGTTCTTC.

The CDR3 nucleotides read TGTGCCAGCAGGGAGGGGGAGGGAAATAATCAGCCCCAGCATTTT. This gives the protein CASREGEGNNQPQHF. The chain employs TRBV6-1 and TRBJ1-5; D possibly corresponds to TRBD1 (6 bases). Trimming pared 6 bases from V and 4 bases from J, leaving 16 bases between. CDR1 MNHNS and CDR2 SASEGT come from the germline V gene. The CDR3 has 15 amino acids.

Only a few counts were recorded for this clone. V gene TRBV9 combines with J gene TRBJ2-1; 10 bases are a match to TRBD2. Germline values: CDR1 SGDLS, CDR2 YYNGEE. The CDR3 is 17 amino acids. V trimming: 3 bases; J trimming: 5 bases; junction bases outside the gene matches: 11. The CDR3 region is CASSAPRTGTSDNEQFF. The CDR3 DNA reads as TGTGCCAGCAGCGCCCCCAGGACCGGGACTAGCGACAATGAGCAGTTCTTC. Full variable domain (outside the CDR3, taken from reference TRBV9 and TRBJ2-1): DSGVTQTPKHLITATGQRVTLRCSPRSGDLSVYWYQQSLDQGLQFLIQYYNGEERAKGNILERFSAQQFPDLHSELNLSSLELGDSALYFCASSAPRTGTSDNEQFFGPGTRLTVL.

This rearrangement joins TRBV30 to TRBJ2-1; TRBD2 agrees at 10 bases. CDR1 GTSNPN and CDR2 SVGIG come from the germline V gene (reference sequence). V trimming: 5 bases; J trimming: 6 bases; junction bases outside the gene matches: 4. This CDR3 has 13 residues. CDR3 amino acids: CAWEKRGGNEQFF. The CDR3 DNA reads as TGTGCCTGGGAAAAGCGGGGGGGCAATGAGCAGTTCTTC.

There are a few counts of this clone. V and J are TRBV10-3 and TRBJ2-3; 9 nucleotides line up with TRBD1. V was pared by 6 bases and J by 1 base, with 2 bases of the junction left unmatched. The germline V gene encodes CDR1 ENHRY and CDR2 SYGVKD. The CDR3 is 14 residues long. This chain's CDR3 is CAIRGQGGTDTQYF. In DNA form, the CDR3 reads TGTGCCATCAGGGGACAGGGCGGCACAGATACGCAGTATTTT.

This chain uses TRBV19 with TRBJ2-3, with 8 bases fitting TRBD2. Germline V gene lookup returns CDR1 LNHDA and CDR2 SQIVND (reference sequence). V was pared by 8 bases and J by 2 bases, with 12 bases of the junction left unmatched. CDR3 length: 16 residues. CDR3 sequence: CASGVGKRGFTDTQYF. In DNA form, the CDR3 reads TGTGCCAGTGGCGTCGGCAAGCGGGGGTTCACAGATACGCAGTATTTT.

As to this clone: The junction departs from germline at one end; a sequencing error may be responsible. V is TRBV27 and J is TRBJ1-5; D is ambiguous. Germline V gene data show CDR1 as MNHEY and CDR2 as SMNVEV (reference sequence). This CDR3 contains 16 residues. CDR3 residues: CAGSLVGRTGNQPQHF. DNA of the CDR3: TGTGCCGGCAGTTTAGTCGGTCGCACGGGCAATCAGCCCCAGCATTTT.

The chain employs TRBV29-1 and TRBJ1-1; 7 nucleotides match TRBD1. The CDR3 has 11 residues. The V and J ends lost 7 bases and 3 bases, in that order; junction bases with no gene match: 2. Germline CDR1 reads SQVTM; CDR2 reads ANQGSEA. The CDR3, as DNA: TGCAGCGCAACAGGGGACACTGAAGCTTTCTTT. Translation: CSATGDTEAFF.

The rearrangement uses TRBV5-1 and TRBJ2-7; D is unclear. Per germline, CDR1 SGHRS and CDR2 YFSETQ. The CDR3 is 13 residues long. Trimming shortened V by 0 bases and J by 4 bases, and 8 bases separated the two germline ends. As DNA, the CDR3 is TGCGCCAGCAGCTTGGAGACATCTTACGAGCAGTACTTC. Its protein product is CASSLETSYEQYF.

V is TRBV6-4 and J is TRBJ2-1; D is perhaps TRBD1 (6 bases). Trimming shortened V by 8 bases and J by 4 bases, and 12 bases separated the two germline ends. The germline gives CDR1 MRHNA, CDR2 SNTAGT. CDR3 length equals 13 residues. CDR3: CASHRTDYNEQFF. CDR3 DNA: TGTGCCAGCCACAGGACAGATTACAATGAGCAGTTCTTC.

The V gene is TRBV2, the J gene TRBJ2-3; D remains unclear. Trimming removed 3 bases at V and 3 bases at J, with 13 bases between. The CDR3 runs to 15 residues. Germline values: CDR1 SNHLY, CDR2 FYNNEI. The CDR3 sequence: CASSERSSLTDTQYF. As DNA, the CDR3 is TGTGCCAGCAGTGAGAGGTCGAGCCTTACAGATACGCAGTATTTT.

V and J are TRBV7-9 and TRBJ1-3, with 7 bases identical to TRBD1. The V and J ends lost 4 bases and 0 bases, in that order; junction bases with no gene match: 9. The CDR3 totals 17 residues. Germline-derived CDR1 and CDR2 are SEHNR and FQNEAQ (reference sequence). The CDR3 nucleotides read TGTGCCAGCAGCTATAAGGCCGGACAGGACTCTGGAAACACCATATATTTT. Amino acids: CASSYKAGQDSGNTIYF.